This T cell receptor (beta chain) originates from a study of T-cell reconstitution after alpha-beta-depleted transplantation in children. General observations from the study: Alpha-beta T cells about two months after transplant reportedly derived from several hundred expanded graft clones. When one year had passed after transplant, most T-cell counts and diversity came from newly produced T cells. Some patients owed their high day-60 TCRbeta diversity to surviving recipient T cells and thymic progenitors.

Germline V gives CDR1 SGHRS, CDR2 YFSETQ. V lost 2 bases, J lost 0 bases, and 5 bases stayed unmatched. There are 16 residues in the CDR3. Details on this clonotype: The antigen is unknown.

For TCRbeta, the library was prepared with unique molecular identifiers. TCRdb fed the PCR reads into MiXCR, producing one record per CDR3 protein. The sample records fewer than 500,000 distinct CDR3 sequences, around two fifths being singletons. The chain has TRBV5-1 and TRBJ2-7, with 10 bases that match TRBD2. The sample consisted of PBMCs, taken before TCRalphabeta/CD19-depleted stem cell transplant. This receptor was identified in a girl aged 2 to 9 with aplastic anemia, due to receive a stem cell transplant. CDR3 nucleotide sequence: TGCGCCAGCAGCTTAGGCGCTAGCGGGAGCTCCTACGAGCAGTACTTC. This gives the protein CASSLGASGSSYEQYF. Full variable domain (remainder filled in from reference TRBV5-1 and TRBJ2-7): KAGVTQTPRYLIKTRGQQVTLSCSPISGHRSVSWYQQTPGQGLQFLFEYFSETQRNKGNFPGRFSGRQFSNSRSEMNVSTLELGDSALYLCASSLGASGSSYEQYFGPGTRLTVT.